This passage covers 25 T cell receptor beta chains from one sample sequenced in a study of cytomegalovirus exposure and HLA in healthy donors. PCR involved 60 Vbeta and 13 Jbeta primers. Method: immunoSEQ multiplex PCR; TCRdb's copy keeps in-frame clones and lacks some. The sample yields more than 100,000 clones, over 80% seen once. Specimen: PBMCs. These receptors all come from a man aged 35 to 55 in good health and CMV-seronegative.

The genes are TRBV27 and TRBJ2-1, with no clear D. Germline V gives CDR1 MNHEY, CDR2 SMNVEV (reference sequence). Trimming took 3 bases from V and 6 from J, leaving 12 bases between them. CDR3 length: 14 amino acids. The CDR3 loop reads CASSFGVARNEQFF. CDR3 in DNA: TGTGCCAGCAGTTTCGGCGTAGCTCGCAATGAGCAGTTCTTC.

The chain's CDR3 is CASSHRESAGAHINNEQFF. The DNA for the CDR3 is TGCGCCAGCAGCCACAGAGAATCGGCGGGGGCCCACATCAACAATGAGCAGTTCTTC. The chain carries TRBV4-3 and TRBJ2-1, with D possibly being TRBD2 (7 bases). The V end lost 3 bases, the J end lost 5 bases, and 26 bases lay between the germline ends. The CDR3 consists of 19 residues. Germline V gene sequence: CDR1 LGHNA, CDR2 YSLEER.

The rearrangement links TRBV6-5 to TRBJ2-3, with unresolved D. Trimming took 2 bases from V and 6 from J, leaving 3 bases between them. CDR3 length equals 11 residues. CDR1 and CDR2 from the germline V gene are MNHEY and SVGAGI. The CDR3 loop is CASSYQDTQYF. CDR3 coding DNA: TGTGCCAGCAGTTACCAGGATACGCAGTATTTT.

The chain is built from TRBV6-5 and TRBJ2-1; D not certain. Germline lookup yields CDR1 MNHEY and CDR2 SVGAGI. Trimming left V 0 bases short and J 2 bases short, with 8 bases between. This CDR3 has 15 amino acids. This CDR3 reads CASSYSASTYNEQFF. In nucleotides, the CDR3 is TGTGCCAGCAGTTACTCGGCCAGTACCTACAATGAGCAGTTCTTC.

This chain links TRBV6-6 with TRBJ2-1; D unclear. This CDR3 is 15 amino acids long. With 2 bases removed from V and 0 bases from J, the gap between germline ends came to 8 bases. Germline CDR1 reads MNHNY; CDR2 reads SVGAGI (reference sequence). CDR3 nucleotides: TGTGCCAGCAGTTACGCAGTTGCCTCCTACAATGAGCAGTTCTTC. This sequence encodes CASSYAVASYNEQFF.

V and J are TRBV7-8 and TRBJ1-1, with 7 bases that match TRBD1. The CDR3 has 15 residues. V shed 1 base and J 6 bases; nucleotides not matched to a gene: 8. Germline lookup yields CDR1 SGHVS and CDR2 FQNEAQ. The chain's CDR3 is CASSLVPQGGPEAFF. As DNA, the CDR3 is TGTGCCAGCAGCTTAGTGCCCCAGGGGGGTCCTGAAGCTTTCTTT.

Only a few counts were recorded for this clone. V and J are TRBV27 and TRBJ1-1, with D possibly being TRBD1 (6 bases). The germline gives CDR1 MNHEY, CDR2 SMNVEV (reference sequence). V was shortened by 6 bases and J by 4 bases, with 15 bases between the two germline ends. The CDR3 runs 14 residues. The CDR3 nucleotides are TGTGCCAGCAGCTTAGGGACCAGGGGCACTGAAGCTTTCTTT. Translated: CASSLGTRGTEAFF.

This rearrangement joins TRBV9 to TRBJ2-5; 10 bases are a match to TRBD1. The CDR3 is 15 residues long. CDR1 SGDLS and CDR2 YYNGEE come from the germline V gene. The junction had 5 bases not matched to a gene; V was cut back by 0 bases and J by 6 bases. Written as DNA, the CDR3 is TGTGCCAGCAGCGTAGGAGCGGGACAGGGGAAGACCCAGTACTTC. Protein: CASSVGAGQGKTQYF. The full variable domain, its missing parts supplied by reference TRBV9 and TRBJ2-5, is DSGVTQTPKHLITATGQRVTLRCSPRSGDLSVYWYQQSLDQGLQFLIQYYNGEERAKGNILERFSAQQFPDLHSELNLSSLELGDSALYFCASSVGAGQGKTQYFGPGTRLLVL.

The J gene is TRBJ1-4, the V gene TRBV2; tentative D call: TRBD1 (5 bases). Trimming stripped 6 bases from V and 13 bases from J, with 12 bases between. There are 11 residues in the CDR3. Germline V CDR1 and CDR2: SNHLY, FYNNEI. CDR3 amino acids: CASSLEGLLFF. The CDR3 DNA follows: TGTGCCAGCAGCCTTGAGGGACTACTGTTTTTT.

On this clone: One end of the junction fails to match germline, which may point to a read error. This rearrangement joins TRBV7-7 to TRBJ1-1; TRBD1 might be the D (5 bases). The CDR3 extends over 14 amino acids. The germline gives CDR1 SSHAT, CDR2 FNYEAQ (reference sequence). The CDR3 sequence: CASTRGGMNTEAFF. For the CDR3, the DNA is TGTGCTAGCACCCGGGGGGGGATGAACACTGAAGCTTTCTTT.

The rearrangement joins TRBV20-1 to TRBJ1-2; D is undetermined. There are 11 residues in the CDR3. Germline loops: CDR1 DFQATT, CDR2 SNEGSKA (reference sequence). Trimming left V 3 bases short and J 6 bases short, with 8 bases between. CDR3 sequence: CSASWGDGYTF. DNA for the CDR3: TGCAGTGCTAGTTGGGGAGATGGCTACACCTTC.

The chain couples TRBV27 to TRBJ2-5; 12 bases line up with TRBD2. This CDR3 is 16 amino acids long. J lost 5 bases, V lost 0 bases, and 4 bases had no gene match. The germline gives CDR1 MNHEY, CDR2 SMNVEV (reference sequence). CDR3 region: CASSLSWTSGIETQYF. As DNA, the CDR3 is TGTGCCAGCAGTTTATCTTGGACTAGCGGGATCGAGACCCAGTACTTC.

The genes are TRBV7-9 and TRBJ1-4; TRBD1 might be the D (6 bases). The ends were cut back, 1 base at V and 5 bases at J, with 11 bases in the middle. The germline CDR1 and CDR2 sequences are SEHNR and FQNEAQ (reference sequence). CDR3 length equals 15 residues. The CDR3 reads CASSLEAGANEKLFF. The CDR3, as DNA: TGTGCCAGCAGCTTAGAGGCAGGGGCCAATGAAAAACTGTTTTTT.

This clone was observed once. The same CDR3 also results from other DNA sequences found in this sample. The chain recombines TRBV18 with TRBJ1-5; weak D call: TRBD1 (5 bases). This CDR3 is 14 amino acids long. Germline CDR1 reads KGHSH; CDR2 reads LQKENI. V lost 3 bases and J 0 bases, leaving 6 bases between the germline ends. CDR3 in amino acids: CASSPQGSNQPQHF. CDR3 nucleotide sequence: TGTGCCAGCTCACCCCAGGGTAGCAATCAGCCCCAGCATTTT.

This chain's CDR3 is CASSQEGRGNEKLFF. The CDR3 DNA follows: TGCGCCAGCAGCCAGGAGGGCAGGGGGAATGAAAAACTGTTTTTT. The chain combines TRBV5-1 with TRBJ1-4; TRBD1 matches 7 bases. CDR3 size: 15 residues. V gave up 4 bases and J gave up 5 bases; unmatched junction bases: 8. Per the germline V gene, CDR1 is SGHRS and CDR2 is YFSETQ.

This clone came up a few times. The J gene is TRBJ2-3, the V gene TRBV4-1; D possibly corresponds to TRBD1 (6 bases). This CDR3 has 17 amino acids. V was cut by 1 base and J by 1 base, with 15 bases left in between. CDR1 MGHRA and CDR2 YSYEKL come from the germline V gene. The CDR3 DNA reads TGCGCCAGCAGCCAAGCTGGCAGGGGAAGTGGCACAGATACGCAGTATTTT. This encodes CASSQAGRGSGTDTQYF.

This clone was detected a few times. The chain couples TRBV30 to TRBJ2-3; 8 bases are shared with TRBD1. Trimming cost V 0 bases and J 4 bases; bases outside gene matches: 6. Per germline, CDR1 GTSNPN and CDR2 SVGIG (reference sequence). The CDR3 totals 15 residues. The CDR3 loop reads CAWSVPRGRSDTQYF. The CDR3 nucleotides read TGTGCCTGGAGTGTACCCAGGGGGCGATCAGATACGCAGTATTTT.

CDR3 protein: CASSPSQGDRVYEQYF. CDR3 coding DNA: TGCGCCAGCAGCCCTAGTCAGGGGGACAGGGTCTACGAGCAGTACTTC. The chain has TRBV5-1 and TRBJ2-7; 9 nucleotides agree with TRBD1. V dropped 4 bases and J dropped 3; count of bases not matched to a gene: 11. The CDR3 consists of 16 residues. In germline, CDR1 is SGHRS, CDR2 YFSETQ.

The chain employs TRBV6-5 and TRBJ1-3; 10 bases are shared with TRBD1. The germline gives CDR1 MNHEY, CDR2 SVGAGI. Trimming cost V 6 bases and J 0 bases; bases outside gene matches: 2. The CDR3 length is 15 residues. The CDR3 coding sequence is TGTGCCAGCAGGGACAGGGGGATCTCTGGAAACACCATATATTTT. It yields the protein CASRDRGISGNTIYF.

This chain connects TRBV7-2 to TRBJ2-7, with TRBD2 matching over 10 bases. This CDR3 comprises 13 residues. Germline CDR1 reads SGHTA; CDR2 reads FQGNSA. Trimming cost V 1 base and J 6 bases; bases outside gene matches: 0. The CDR3 protein is CASSLVAGGEQYF. CDR3 in DNA: TGTGCCAGCAGCTTAGTAGCGGGGGGCGAGCAGTACTTC.

This rearrangement joins TRBV14 to TRBJ2-5, with D uncertain. CDR3 size: 14 residues. V was clipped by 1 base and J by 5 bases, with 11 bases between them. Germline CDR1 reads SGHDN; CDR2 reads FVKESK. The CDR3: CASSQVLTPETQYF. DNA for the CDR3: TGTGCCAGCAGCCAAGTGCTGACTCCCGAGACCCAGTACTTC. The variable domain in full, with the rest retrieved from reference TRBV14 and TRBJ2-5, is EAGVTQFPSHSVIEKGQTVTLRCDPISGHDNLYWYRRVMGKEIKFLLHFVKESKQDESGMPNNRFLAERTGGTYSTLKVQPAELEDSGVYFCASSQVLTPETQYFGPGTRLLVL.

This clone appeared a single time. The chain couples TRBV6-5 to TRBJ2-7; D is perhaps TRBD1 (5 bases). Germline CDR1 MNHEY, CDR2 SVGAGI. This CDR3 has 13 amino acids. Trimming shortened V by 3 bases and J by 6 bases, and 12 bases separated the two germline ends. DNA for the CDR3: TGTGCCAGCAGTTATGGTACAGGCGGCGAGCAGTACTTC. It is translated as CASSYGTGGEQYF.

The chain couples TRBV18 to TRBJ1-1, with 7 bases fitting TRBD1. The ends lost 8 bases at V and 6 bases at J; junction bases unmatched: 12. Germline V gene data show CDR1 as KGHSH and CDR2 as LQKENI. The CDR3 contains 14 residues. CDR3 coding DNA: TGTGCCAGCAATAGACAGGGAGAATTTTCTGAAGCTTTCTTT. It is translated as CASNRQGEFSEAFF.

The chain couples TRBV6-5 to TRBJ2-2, with D uncertain. The V and J ends lost 0 bases and 0 bases respectively, with 8 bases between them. The CDR3 totals 16 residues. The germline gives CDR1 MNHEY, CDR2 SVGAGI. CDR3 nucleotides: TGTGCCAGCAGTTACTCCACGACAACGAACACCGGGGAGCTGTTTTTT. Residues: CASSYSTTTNTGELFF.

The gene calls are TRBV14 and TRBJ2-2; D uncertain. Germline V lookup: CDR1 SGHDN, CDR2 FVKESK. V dropped 0 bases and J dropped 4 bases, with 6 bases sitting between them. The CDR3 has 14 amino acids. The DNA for the CDR3 is TGTGCCAGCAGCCAAGAGGCAATCACCGGGGAGCTGTTTTTT. Protein product: CASSQEAITGELFF.